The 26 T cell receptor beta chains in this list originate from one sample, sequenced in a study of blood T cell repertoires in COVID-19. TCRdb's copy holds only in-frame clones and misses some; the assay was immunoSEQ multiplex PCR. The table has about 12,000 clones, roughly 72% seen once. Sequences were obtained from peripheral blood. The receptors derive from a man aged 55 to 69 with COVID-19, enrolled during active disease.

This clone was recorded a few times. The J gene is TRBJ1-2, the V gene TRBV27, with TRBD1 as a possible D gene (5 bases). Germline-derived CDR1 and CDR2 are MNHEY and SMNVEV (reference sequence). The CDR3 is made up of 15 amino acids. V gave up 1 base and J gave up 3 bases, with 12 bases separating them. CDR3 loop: CASSLYVGGDYGYTF. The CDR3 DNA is TGTGCCAGCAGTTTATACGTCGGGGGGGACTATGGCTACACCTTC.

The CDR3 here is CASSWGLAGGEQYV. CDR3 DNA: TGTGCCAGCAGCTGGGGACTAGCGGGAGGCGAGCAGTACGTC. The chain employs TRBV7-2 and TRBJ2-7; 15 bases align to TRBD2. CDR1 is SGHTA, CDR2 FQGNSA, per germline. The CDR3 consists of 14 residues. After removal of 4 bases from V and 6 bases from J, the junction contained 1 base not matched to a gene.

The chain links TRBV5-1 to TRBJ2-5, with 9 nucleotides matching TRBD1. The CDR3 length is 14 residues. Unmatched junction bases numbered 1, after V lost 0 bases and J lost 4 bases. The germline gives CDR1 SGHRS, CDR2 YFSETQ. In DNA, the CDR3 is TGCGCCAGCAGCTTGGACAGGGGGCGAGAGACCCAGTACTTC. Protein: CASSLDRGRETQYF.

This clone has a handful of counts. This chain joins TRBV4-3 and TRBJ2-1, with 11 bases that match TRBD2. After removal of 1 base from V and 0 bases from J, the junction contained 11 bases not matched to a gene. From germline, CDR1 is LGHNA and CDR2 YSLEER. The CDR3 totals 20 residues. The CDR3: CASSQGILAGGPSSYNEQFF. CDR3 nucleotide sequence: TGCGCCAGCAGCCAAGGTATCCTAGCGGGAGGTCCCAGCTCCTACAATGAGCAGTTCTTC.

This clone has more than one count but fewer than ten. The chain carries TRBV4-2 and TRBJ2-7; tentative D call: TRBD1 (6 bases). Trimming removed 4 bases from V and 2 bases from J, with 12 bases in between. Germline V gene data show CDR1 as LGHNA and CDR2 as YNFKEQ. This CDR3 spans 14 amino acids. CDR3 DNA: TGTGCCAGCAGCCTCCCGGGACAACCCTACGAGCAGTACTTC. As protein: CASSLPGQPYEQYF.

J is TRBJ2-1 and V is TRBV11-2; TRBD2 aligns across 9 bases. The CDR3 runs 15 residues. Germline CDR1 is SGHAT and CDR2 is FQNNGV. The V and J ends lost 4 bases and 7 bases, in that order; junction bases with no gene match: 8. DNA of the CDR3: TGTGCCAGCAGCTACCTAGCGGGGATGGGGAATGAGCAGTTCTTC. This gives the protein CASSYLAGMGNEQFF.

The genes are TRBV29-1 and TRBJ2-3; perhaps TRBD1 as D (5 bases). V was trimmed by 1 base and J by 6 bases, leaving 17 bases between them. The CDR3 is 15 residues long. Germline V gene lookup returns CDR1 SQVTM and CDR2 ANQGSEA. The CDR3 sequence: CSVEVARPGSDTQYF. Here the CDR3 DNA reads TGCAGCGTTGAAGTTGCTCGGCCAGGGTCGGATACGCAGTATTTT.

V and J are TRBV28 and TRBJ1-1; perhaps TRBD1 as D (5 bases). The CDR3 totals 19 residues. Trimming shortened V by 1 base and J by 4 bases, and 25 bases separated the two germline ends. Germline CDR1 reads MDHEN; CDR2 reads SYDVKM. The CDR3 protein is CASSLFDVRTGPGSTEAFF. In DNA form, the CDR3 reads TGTGCCAGCAGTTTATTCGACGTGAGAACAGGCCCCGGGAGCACTGAAGCTTTCTTT.

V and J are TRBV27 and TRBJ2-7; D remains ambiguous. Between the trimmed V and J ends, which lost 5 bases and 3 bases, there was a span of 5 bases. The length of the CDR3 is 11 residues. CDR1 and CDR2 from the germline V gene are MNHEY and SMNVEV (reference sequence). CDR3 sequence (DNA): TGTGCCAGCAGTCTCTACTACGAGCAGTACTTC. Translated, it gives CASSLYYEQYF.

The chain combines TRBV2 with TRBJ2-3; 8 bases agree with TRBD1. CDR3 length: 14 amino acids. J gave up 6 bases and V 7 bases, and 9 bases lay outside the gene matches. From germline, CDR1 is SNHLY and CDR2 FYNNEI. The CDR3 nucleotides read TGTGCCAGCACCTGGACAGGGACGAAGGATACGCAGTATTTT. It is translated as CASTWTGTKDTQYF.

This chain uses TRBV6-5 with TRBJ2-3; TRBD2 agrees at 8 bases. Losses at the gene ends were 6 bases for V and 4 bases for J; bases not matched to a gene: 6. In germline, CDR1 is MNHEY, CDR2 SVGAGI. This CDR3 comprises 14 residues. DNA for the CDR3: TGTGCCAGCAGGTGGCTAGCGGGTCCAGATACGCAGTATTTT. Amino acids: CASRWLAGPDTQYF.

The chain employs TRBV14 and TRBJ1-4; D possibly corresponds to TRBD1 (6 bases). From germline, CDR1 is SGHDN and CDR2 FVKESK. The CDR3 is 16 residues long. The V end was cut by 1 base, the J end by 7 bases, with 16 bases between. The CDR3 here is CASSQGLTGLGEKLFF. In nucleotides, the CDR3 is TGTGCCAGCAGCCAAGGCCTGACAGGCTTGGGTGAAAAACTGTTTTTT. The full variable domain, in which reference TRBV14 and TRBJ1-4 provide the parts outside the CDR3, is EAGVTQFPSHSVIEKGQTVTLRCDPISGHDNLYWYRRVMGKEIKFLLHFVKESKQDESGMPNNRFLAERTGGTYSTLKVQPAELEDSGVYFCASSQGLTGLGEKLFFGSGTQLSVL.

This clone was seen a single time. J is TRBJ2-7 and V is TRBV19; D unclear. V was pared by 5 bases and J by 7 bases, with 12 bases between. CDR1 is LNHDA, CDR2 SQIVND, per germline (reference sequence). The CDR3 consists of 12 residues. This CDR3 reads CASSSRPWEQYF. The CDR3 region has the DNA TGTGCCAGTAGTTCGCGTCCTTGGGAGCAGTACTTC.

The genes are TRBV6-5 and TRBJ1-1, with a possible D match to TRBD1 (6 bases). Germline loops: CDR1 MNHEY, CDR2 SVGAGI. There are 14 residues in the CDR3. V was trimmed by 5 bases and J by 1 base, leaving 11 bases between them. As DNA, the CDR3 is TGTGCCAGCAGTCGGACAGTTCCGAACACTGAAGCTTTCTTT. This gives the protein CASSRTVPNTEAFF.

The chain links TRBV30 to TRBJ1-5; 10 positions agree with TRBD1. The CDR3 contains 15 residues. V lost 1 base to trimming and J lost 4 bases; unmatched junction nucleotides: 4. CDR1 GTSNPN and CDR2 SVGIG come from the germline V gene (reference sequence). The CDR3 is CAWSATGGKNQPQHF. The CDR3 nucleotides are TGTGCCTGGAGTGCGACAGGGGGCAAAAATCAGCCCCAGCATTTT.

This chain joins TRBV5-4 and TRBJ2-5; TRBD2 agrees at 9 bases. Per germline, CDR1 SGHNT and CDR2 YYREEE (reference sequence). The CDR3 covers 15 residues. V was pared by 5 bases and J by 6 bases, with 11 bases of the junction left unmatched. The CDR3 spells CASRGGLREGQTQYF. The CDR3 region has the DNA TGTGCCAGCAGAGGGGGATTGCGGGAGGGTCAGACCCAGTACTTC.

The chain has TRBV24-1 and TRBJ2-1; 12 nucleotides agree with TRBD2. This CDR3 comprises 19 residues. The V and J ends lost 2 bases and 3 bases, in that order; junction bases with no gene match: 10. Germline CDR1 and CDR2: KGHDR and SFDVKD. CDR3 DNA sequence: TGTGCCACCAGTGATTCGGGGCGGACTAGCGGGGTCATCTACAATGAGCAGTTCTTC. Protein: CATSDSGRTSGVIYNEQFF.

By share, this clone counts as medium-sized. CDR3 DNA: TGTGCCAGCAGTTCCAGCCGTGGGGACACTACCTACGAGCAGTACTTC. Translated: CASSSSRGDTTYEQYF. The rearrangement links TRBV28 to TRBJ2-7; the D gene is possibly TRBD1 (6 bases). CDR3 length: 16 amino acids. Per germline, CDR1 MDHEN and CDR2 SYDVKM. Trimming left V 4 bases short and J 2 bases short, with 18 bases between.

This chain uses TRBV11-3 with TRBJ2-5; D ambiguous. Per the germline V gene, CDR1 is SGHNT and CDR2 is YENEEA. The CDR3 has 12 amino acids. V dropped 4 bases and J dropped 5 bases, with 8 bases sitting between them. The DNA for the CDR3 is TGTGCCAGCAGCTACCTTCAGGAGACCCAGTACTTC. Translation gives CASSYLQETQYF.

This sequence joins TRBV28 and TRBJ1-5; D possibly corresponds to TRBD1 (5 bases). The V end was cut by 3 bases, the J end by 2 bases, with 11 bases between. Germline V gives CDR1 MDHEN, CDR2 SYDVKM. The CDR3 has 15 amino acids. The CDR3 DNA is TGTGCCAGCAGTTTGGGGGGAGGGGGCAATCAGCCCCAGCATTTT. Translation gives CASSLGGGGNQPQHF.

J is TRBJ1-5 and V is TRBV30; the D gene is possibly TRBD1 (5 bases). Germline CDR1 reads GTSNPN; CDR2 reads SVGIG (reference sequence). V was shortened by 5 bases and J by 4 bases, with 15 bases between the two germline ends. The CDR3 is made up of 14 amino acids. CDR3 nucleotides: TGTGCCTGGGCTACAGGAGGGCGAAATCAGCCCCAGCATTTT. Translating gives CAWATGGRNQPQHF.

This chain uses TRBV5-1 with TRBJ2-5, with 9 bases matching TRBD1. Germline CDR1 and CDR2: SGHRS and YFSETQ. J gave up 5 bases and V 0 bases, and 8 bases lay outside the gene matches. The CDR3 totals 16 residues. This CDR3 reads CASSLGGTGLVETQYF. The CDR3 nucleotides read TGCGCCAGCAGCTTGGGGGGGACAGGGTTGGTTGAGACCCAGTACTTC.

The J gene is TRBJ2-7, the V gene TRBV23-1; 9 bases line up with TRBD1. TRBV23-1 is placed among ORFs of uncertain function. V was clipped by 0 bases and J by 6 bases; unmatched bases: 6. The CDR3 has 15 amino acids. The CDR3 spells CASSQSGQGISEQYV. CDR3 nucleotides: TGCGCCAGCAGTCAATCGGGACAGGGTATTAGCGAGCAGTACGTC.

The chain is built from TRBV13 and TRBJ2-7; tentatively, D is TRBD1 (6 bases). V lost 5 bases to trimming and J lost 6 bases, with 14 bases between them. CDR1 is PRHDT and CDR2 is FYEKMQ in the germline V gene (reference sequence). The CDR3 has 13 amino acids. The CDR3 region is CASSPYRVPEQYV. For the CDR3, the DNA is TGTGCCAGCAGCCCGTACAGGGTCCCCGAGCAGTACGTC.

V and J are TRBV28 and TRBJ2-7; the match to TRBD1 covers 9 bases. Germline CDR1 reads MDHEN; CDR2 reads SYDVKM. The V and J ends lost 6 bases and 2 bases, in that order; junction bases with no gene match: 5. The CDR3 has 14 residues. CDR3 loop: CASRSGTGPYEQYF. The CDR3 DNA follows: TGTGCCAGCAGGTCCGGGACAGGGCCCTACGAGCAGTACTTC. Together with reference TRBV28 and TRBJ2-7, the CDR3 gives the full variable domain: DVKVTQSSRYLVKRTGEKVFLECVQDMDHENMFWYRQDPGLGLRLIYFSYDVKMKEKGDIPEGYSVSREKKERFSLILESASTNQTSMYLCASRSGTGPYEQYFGPGTRLTVT.

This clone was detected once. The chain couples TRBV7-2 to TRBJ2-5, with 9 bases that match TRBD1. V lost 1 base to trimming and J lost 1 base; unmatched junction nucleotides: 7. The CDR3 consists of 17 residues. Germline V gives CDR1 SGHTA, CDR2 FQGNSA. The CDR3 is CASSLGWPGQGQETQYF. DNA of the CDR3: TGTGCCAGCAGCTTAGGGTGGCCGGGACAGGGCCAAGAGACCCAGTACTTC.